The next 10 T cell receptor beta chains were all read from a single sample in a study of blood T cell repertoires in COVID-19. Data came from immunoSEQ multiplex PCR; TCRdb stores just in-frame clones and leaves some out. Here the sample spans 180,000 or so clones, 70% to 90% being singletons. Sequenced sample: peripheral blood. The receptor set was obtained from a man in his forties with active or convalescent COVID-19.

J is TRBJ1-6 and V is TRBV5-1; maybe TRBD1 (6 bases). Looked up from germline, CDR1 is SGHRS and CDR2 is YFSETQ. The CDR3 has 17 amino acids. V lost 5 bases and J lost 0, with 15 bases in between. CDR3 DNA: TGCGCCAGCAGATCTAGGACAGAGAGCTCCTATAATTCACCCCTCCACTTT. This gives the protein CASRSRTESSYNSPLHF.

This chain joins TRBV14 and TRBJ1-2, with a tentative D call TRBD1 (5 bases). V lost 4 bases and J 8 bases, leaving 41 bases between the germline ends. CDR1 and CDR2 from the germline V gene are SGHDN and FVKESK. The CDR3 extends over 22 amino acids. CDR3 in amino acids: CASSPRGESWNRPTHRRSGYTF. CDR3 bases: TGTGCCAGCAGCCCTCGGGGGGAAAGTTGGAACCGACCCACACACCGGCGGAGCGGCTACACCTTC.

This clone appeared a few times. This sample also contains other DNA sequences that code for the same CDR3. This chain joins TRBV7-3 and TRBJ2-7; 9 bases match TRBD1. Trimming took 5 bases from V and 3 from J; bases not matched to a gene: 2. Germline CDR1 and CDR2: SGHTA and FQGTGA. This CDR3 has 13 amino acids. CDR3 amino acids: CASSPGQGYEQYF. The CDR3 DNA follows: TGTGCCAGCAGCCCGGGACAGGGCTACGAGCAGTACTTC.

J is TRBJ2-7 and V is TRBV10-2, with a possible D match to TRBD2 (6 bases). Trimming cost V 7 bases and J 4 bases, with 14 bases left between them. The CDR3 extends over 13 amino acids. CDR1 is WSHSY and CDR2 is SAAADI in the germline V gene. The CDR3 DNA reads as TGCGCCAGCACGATCGGGACTCCTTACGAGCAGTACTTC. As protein: CASTIGTPYEQYF.

The chain has TRBV6-1 and TRBJ1-1; D unresolved. V shed 2 bases and J shed 10 bases, with 14 bases lying between them. This CDR3 is 13 amino acids long. CDR1 is MNHNS, CDR2 SASEGT, per germline. CDR3 nucleotides: TGTGCCAGCAGTGAACCAGAGGCATTCCGAGCTTTCTTT. It encodes CASSEPEAFRAFF.

The genes are TRBV14 and TRBJ1-1, with D possibly TRBD1 on 6 matching bases. CDR1 is SGHDN, CDR2 FVKESK, per germline. The V and J ends lost 3 bases and 5 bases respectively, with 13 bases between them. This CDR3 is built from 14 residues. CDR3 DNA sequence: TGTGCCAGCAGCCAGAGGCAGGGGAGTACTGAAGCTTTCTTT. Amino acids: CASSQRQGSTEAFF.

This clone was observed once. J is TRBJ2-6 and V is TRBV24-1, with TRBD1 matching over 7 bases. Germline assignment: CDR1 KGHDR and CDR2 SFDVKD. CDR3 size: 18 residues. V was clipped by 1 base and J by 1 base; unmatched bases: 6. The CDR3 loop reads CATSDFDRDGSGANVLTF. CDR3 nucleotides: TGTGCCACCAGTGATTTTGACAGGGACGGGTCTGGGGCCAACGTCCTGACTTTC.

This clone has just one count. The chain joins TRBV11-1 to TRBJ2-7; TRBD2 agrees at 7 bases. From germline, CDR1 is SGHAT and CDR2 FQDESV (reference sequence). J was trimmed by 7 bases and V by 3 bases; bases with no gene match: 6. The length of the CDR3 is 13 residues. The CDR3 loop is CASSLGGNSEQYF. In DNA, the CDR3 is TGTGCCAGCAGCTTGGGGGGGAACTCTGAGCAGTACTTC.

This chain uses TRBV7-8 with TRBJ1-6; tentative D call: TRBD1 (5 bases). V gave up 5 bases and J gave up 2 bases, with 22 bases separating them. Germline V gene data show CDR1 as SGHVS and CDR2 as FQNEAQ. The CDR3 sequence is 19 residues long. CDR3 coding DNA: TGTGCCAGCAGCCCCGGGGGGGGAACAGTGGGCGCCTATAATTCACCCCTCCACTTT. Translated, it gives CASSPGGGTVGAYNSPLHF.

The chain uses TRBV5-6 and TRBJ2-1; no definite D call. Germline lookup yields CDR1 SGHDT and CDR2 YYEEEE. The length of the CDR3 is 15 residues. V was clipped by 4 bases and J by 1 base, with 12 bases between them. The CDR3 sequence is CASSTLARSYNEQFF. In DNA, the CDR3 is TGTGCCAGCAGCACCTTAGCTCGGTCCTACAATGAGCAGTTCTTC.